Below, 30 T cell receptor beta chains from the same sample are listed, as sequenced in a study of cytomegalovirus exposure and HLA in healthy donors. Researchers ran the PCR with 60 Vbeta and 13 Jbeta primers. Measured with immunoSEQ multiplex PCR; TCRdb has only the in-frame clones, and not every one. The repertoire holds some 170,000 clones, with 55% to 75% as singletons. Sequencing was done on a sample of PBMCs. These receptors came from a human donor in good health.

This chain links TRBV5-6 with TRBJ1-4; 8 nucleotides line up with TRBD1. Germline CDR1 SGHDT, CDR2 YYEEEE. This CDR3 is built from 13 residues. V shed 4 bases, J shed 8 bases, and the junction held 4 bases outside the gene matches. CDR3 in amino acids: CASSEAGGEKLFF. The CDR3 DNA is TGTGCCAGCAGCGAAGCAGGGGGCGAAAAACTGTTTTTT.

This clone appeared a few times. This rearrangement joins TRBV27 to TRBJ2-1, with TRBD2 matching 12 bases. The ends lost 2 bases at V and 8 bases at J; junction bases unmatched: 13. Germline CDR1 reads MNHEY; CDR2 reads SMNVEV (reference sequence). The CDR3 loop spans 18 amino acids. As DNA, the CDR3 is TGTGCCAGCAGTTTAGTGGGACTAGCGGGCCCCCGGGGGGATGAGCAGTTCTTC. Translated: CASSLVGLAGPRGDEQFF.

This clone was counted only a few times. This sequence joins TRBV7-9 and TRBJ1-5; D is possibly TRBD1 (5 bases). This CDR3 is built from 12 residues. The germline V gene encodes CDR1 SEHNR and CDR2 FQNEAQ (reference sequence). Trimming pared 5 bases from V and 7 bases from J, leaving 9 bases between. The CDR3 here is CASSQGVQPQHF. CDR3 DNA sequence: TGTGCCAGCAGCCAAGGGGTCCAGCCCCAGCATTTT.

This chain uses TRBV7-9 with TRBJ1-4; a possible D gene is TRBD1 (5 bases). The CDR3 is 14 amino acids. Germline CDR1 reads SEHNR; CDR2 reads FQNEAQ (reference sequence). V was pared by 5 bases and J by 3 bases, with 10 bases between. The CDR3 nucleotides are TGTGCCAGCAGCCGCGGGACGGCTAATGAAAAACTGTTTTTT. Its protein is CASSRGTANEKLFF. Together with reference TRBV7-9 and TRBJ1-4, the CDR3 gives the full variable domain: DTGVSQNPRHKITKRGQNVTFRCDPISEHNRLYWYRQTLGQGPEFLTYFQNEAQLEKSRLLSDRFSAERPKGSFSTLEIQRTEQGDSAMYLCASSRGTANEKLFFGSGTQLSVL.

The table lists this clone with a few counts. The V gene is TRBV9, the J gene TRBJ2-3; no firm D call. This CDR3 spans 15 amino acids. Trimming took off 4 bases at V and 2 bases at J, with 14 bases between the two ends. In germline, CDR1 is SGDLS, CDR2 YYNGEE. The CDR3 DNA is TGTGCCAGCAGCCCTCACAGAGCAGCCACAGATACGCAGTATTTT. This translates into CASSPHRAATDTQYF.

As to this clone: Other nucleotide sequences in the sample specify the same CDR3. The chain recombines TRBV18 with TRBJ1-5, with 7 bases aligning to TRBD1. The trim removed 3 bases at V and 4 bases at J, leaving 3 bases unmatched. CDR3 size: 14 residues. Looked up from germline, CDR1 is KGHSH and CDR2 is LQKENI. The CDR3 loop is CASSPGQTNQPQHF. The DNA for the CDR3 is TGTGCCAGCTCACCGGGACAGACTAATCAGCCCCAGCATTTT.

About this clone: Distinct nucleotide sequences in the sample also encode this CDR3. The chain combines TRBV9 with TRBJ2-5, with a tentative D call TRBD2 (6 bases). The CDR3 contains 14 residues. CDR1 SGDLS and CDR2 YYNGEE come from the germline V gene. V lost 2 bases and J 2 bases, leaving 10 bases between the germline ends. The CDR3: CASSVAGRQETQYF. CDR3 DNA sequence: TGTGCCAGCAGCGTGGCGGGGAGGCAAGAGACCCAGTACTTC.

The gene calls are TRBV7-9 and TRBJ2-3, with 8 positions matching TRBD2. The CDR3 is made up of 14 amino acids. The J segment lost 6 bases and the V segment lost 3 bases, leaving 5 bases of the junction unmatched. The germline V gene has CDR1 SEHNR and CDR2 FQNEAQ (reference sequence). The CDR3 here is CASSFSGGRDTQYF. CDR3 sequence (DNA): TGTGCCAGCAGCTTTTCGGGGGGGCGTGATACGCAGTATTTT.

The J gene is TRBJ1-1, the V gene TRBV7-9; D unresolved. The V end was cut by 5 bases, the J end by 6 bases, with 16 bases between. The CDR3 runs to 14 residues. Germline CDR1 and CDR2: SEHNR and FQNEAQ (reference sequence). CDR3 sequence (DNA): TGTGCCAGCAGCCGGGTTGGTGGATTCGCTGAAGCTTTCTTT. Amino acids: CASSRVGGFAEAFF.

The chain carries TRBV5-1 and TRBJ2-5; TRBD2 agrees at 8 bases. Germline CDR1 is SGHRS and CDR2 is YFSETQ. The CDR3 sequence is 14 residues long. The V gene end was trimmed by 3 bases and the J gene end by 2 bases; junction bases not matched to a gene: 3. As DNA, the CDR3 is TGCGCCAGCAGCTGGGTAGCGGGGCAAGAGACCCAGTACTTC. It specifies CASSWVAGQETQYF.

The chain has TRBV6-1 and TRBJ2-7; 9 positions match TRBD1. The CDR3 consists of 13 residues. Looked up from germline, CDR1 is MNHNS and CDR2 is SASEGT. The V segment lost 6 bases and the J segment 3 bases; nucleotides outside the gene matches: 3. This CDR3 reads CASRQGAVYEQYF. DNA for the CDR3: TGTGCCAGCAGACAGGGGGCGGTCTACGAGCAGTACTTC.

V gene TRBV13 combines with J gene TRBJ2-5; a weak D match, TRBD2 (5 bases). There are 13 residues in the CDR3. V lost 0 bases to trimming and J lost 10 bases, with 12 bases between them. Per the germline V gene, CDR1 is PRHDT and CDR2 is FYEKMQ (reference sequence). The CDR3 region has the DNA TGTGCCAGCAGCTTAGGTCACCCCGCGGGCCAGTACTTC. Residues: CASSLGHPAGQYF.

The chain couples TRBV4-1 to TRBJ1-2; possibly TRBD1 for D (6 bases). This CDR3 has 15 amino acids. The germline gives CDR1 MGHRA, CDR2 YSYEKL. V lost 1 base and J 4 bases, leaving 13 bases between the germline ends. The CDR3 sequence: CASSQVGTRAYGYTF. The CDR3 nucleotides are TGCGCCAGCAGCCAAGTTGGGACAAGAGCCTATGGCTACACCTTC.

This CDR3 reads CASSLGTGLNEQYF. The CDR3, as DNA: TGCGCCAGCAGCTTAGGGACAGGACTTAACGAGCAGTACTTC. The V and J genes are TRBV5-1 and TRBJ2-7, with TRBD1 identical over 8 bases. The length of the CDR3 is 14 residues. The trim removed 2 bases at V and 5 bases at J, leaving 6 bases unmatched. Per the germline V gene, CDR1 is SGHRS and CDR2 is YFSETQ.

With respect to this clone: One end of the junction fails to match germline, which may point to a read error. This rearrangement joins TRBV6-4 to TRBJ1-6; 7 bases map to TRBD1. The CDR3 spans 14 residues. Per germline, CDR1 MRHNA and CDR2 SNTAGT. In DNA form, the CDR3 reads TGTGCCAGCACCGGGACAGCCTATAATTCACCCCCCCACTTT. This codes for CASTGTAYNSPPHF.

This clone was counted a few times. V and J are TRBV12-5 and TRBJ1-5; D is unresolved. Trimming shortened V by 0 bases and J by 6 bases, and 12 bases separated the two germline ends. The CDR3 sequence is 15 residues long. Germline values: CDR1 LGHNT, CDR2 FRNRAP. The CDR3 spells CASGLVRGGGQPQHF. CDR3 sequence (DNA): TGTGCTAGTGGTTTGGTACGGGGAGGAGGTCAGCCCCAGCATTTT.

This clone was picked up a small number of times. The gene calls are TRBV4-3 and TRBJ2-1; maybe TRBD2 (6 bases). The ends were cut back, 2 bases at V and 10 bases at J, with 18 bases in the middle. The germline V gene has CDR1 LGHNA and CDR2 YSLEER. The CDR3 is 15 residues long. CDR3 sequence reads: CASSQSSRGIGEQFF. In nucleotides, the CDR3 is TGCGCCAGCAGCCAATCCAGTCGGGGGATCGGGGAGCAGTTCTTC.

The V and J genes are TRBV5-6 and TRBJ1-5; 10 nucleotides match TRBD1. CDR3 length equals 16 residues. The junction had 10 bases not matched to a gene; V was cut back by 3 bases and J by 7 bases. CDR1 and CDR2 (germline): SGHDT, YYEEEE. CDR3 loop: CASSSLGTGAQQPQHF. The DNA of the CDR3 is TGTGCCAGCAGCTCACTAGGGACAGGGGCGCAACAGCCCCAGCATTTT. The full variable domain, with the rest looked up from reference TRBV5-6 and TRBJ1-5, is DAGVTQSPTHLIKTRGQQVTLRCSPKSGHDTVSWYQQALGQGPQFIFQYYEEEERQRGNFPDRFSGHQFPNYSSELNVNALLLGDSALYLCASSSLGTGAQQPQHFGDGTRLSIL.

The CDR3 DNA reads as TGCGCCAGCAGCCAAGATCTAGACGGTAGTCCCCTCCACTTT. As protein: CASSQDLDGSPLHF. The chain joins TRBV4-1 to TRBJ1-6; the D is unclear. CDR1 MGHRA and CDR2 YSYEKL come from the germline V gene. Trimming cost V 0 bases and J 13 bases, with 13 bases left between them. This CDR3 has 14 residues.

V gene TRBV29-1 combines with J gene TRBJ2-2, with D possibly being TRBD2 (5 bases). Germline assignment: CDR1 SQVTM and CDR2 ANQGSEA. Trimming took off 0 bases at V and 4 bases at J, with 24 bases between the two ends. The CDR3 has 19 amino acids. For the CDR3, the DNA is TGCAGCGTTGAAGATCGGGAAGGTTCAGATCCCAGCGCCACCGGGGAGCTGTTTTTT. Its protein product is CSVEDREGSDPSATGELFF.

The genes are TRBV27 and TRBJ2-2, with 12 nucleotides matching TRBD2. The CDR3 sequence is 15 residues long. V shed 10 bases and J 6 bases; nucleotides not matched to a gene: 9. The germline gives CDR1 MNHEY, CDR2 SMNVEV (reference sequence). The CDR3: CATRASGRVAGELFF. The CDR3 nucleotides are TGTGCCACCCGAGCTAGCGGGAGGGTCGCCGGGGAGCTGTTTTTT.

This clone was seen more than once but under ten times. The J gene is TRBJ1-1, the V gene TRBV4-2; the D gene is possibly TRBD1 (6 bases). Per the germline V gene, CDR1 is LGHNA and CDR2 is YNFKEQ. This CDR3 spans 15 amino acids. Between the trimmed V and J ends, which lost 1 base and 4 bases, there was a span of 13 bases. CDR3 in DNA: TGTGCCAGCAGCCAAGGGACAGCTCTGGGCACTGAAGCTTTCTTT. Its translation: CASSQGTALGTEAFF.

The chain has TRBV30 and TRBJ1-5; D gene unclear. CDR1 and CDR2 from the germline V gene are GTSNPN and SVGIG (reference sequence). Trimming stripped 2 bases from V and 7 bases from J, with 18 bases between. CDR3 length equals 15 residues. The CDR3 nucleotides are TGTGCCTGGAGTCCCATGTACGGGGAATCACAGCCCCAGCATTTT. Protein sequence: CAWSPMYGESQPQHF.

The V gene is TRBV27, the J gene TRBJ2-7; no definite D call. This CDR3 comprises 12 residues. The germline V gene has CDR1 MNHEY and CDR2 SMNVEV (reference sequence). Trimming pared 5 bases from V and 4 bases from J, leaving 9 bases between. CDR3 coding DNA: TGTGCCAGCAGTCCACCCGGGTACGAGCAGTACTTC. Its protein product is CASSPPGYEQYF.

V is TRBV2 and J is TRBJ1-2, with D possibly being TRBD1 (6 bases). The V end was cut by 1 base, the J end by 8 bases, with 11 bases between. This CDR3 contains 13 residues. Germline assignment: CDR1 SNHLY and CDR2 FYNNEI. The CDR3 coding sequence is TGTGCCAGCAGTGAAGACAGGGACCAAGGCTACACCTTC. Residues: CASSEDRDQGYTF. Filled out from reference TRBV2 and TRBJ1-2, the complete variable domain reads EPEVTQTPSHQVTQMGQEVILRCVPISNHLYFYWYRQILGQKVEFLVSFYNNEISEKSEIFDDQFSVERPDGSNFTLKIRSTKLEDSAMYFCASSEDRDQGYTFGSGTRLTVV.

The chain combines TRBV4-1 with TRBJ2-7; the D gene is possibly TRBD2 (6 bases). The CDR3 loop spans 15 amino acids. Trimming pared 4 bases from V and 3 bases from J, leaving 16 bases between. CDR1 and CDR2 from the germline V gene are MGHRA and YSYEKL. CDR3 sequence: CASSPVEGPVYEQYF. The CDR3 DNA reads TGCGCCAGCAGCCCTGTGGAGGGGCCAGTCTACGAGCAGTACTTC.

This clone has only a few counts. The chain links TRBV6-4 to TRBJ1-5; maybe TRBD1 (5 bases). Germline V CDR1 and CDR2: MRHNA, SNTAGT. The CDR3 totals 13 residues. V dropped 8 bases and J dropped 6 bases, with 14 bases sitting between them. CDR3 DNA sequence: TGTGCCAGCTATGCAGGGCAGAGTCAGCCCCAGCATTTT. Amino acids: CASYAGQSQPQHF.

J is TRBJ2-7 and V is TRBV15; 8 positions match TRBD1. Germline V gene lookup returns CDR1 LNHNV and CDR2 YYDKDF (reference sequence). The trim removed 0 bases at V and 5 bases at J, leaving 9 bases unmatched. The CDR3 spans 16 residues. This CDR3 reads CATSRDQATGVHEQYF. In DNA, the CDR3 is TGTGCCACCAGCAGAGATCAGGCGACAGGGGTCCACGAGCAGTACTTC.

The chain has TRBV5-1 and TRBJ1-6, with TRBD1 matching 9 bases. The germline CDR1 and CDR2 sequences are SGHRS and YFSETQ. The CDR3 is 16 amino acids. Trimming took 4 bases from V and 4 from J; bases not matched to a gene: 6. CDR3 sequence: CASSASGTGYNSPLHF. The CDR3 DNA is TGCGCCAGCAGCGCCTCCGGGACAGGGTATAATTCACCCCTCCACTTT.

The rearrangement uses TRBV13 and TRBJ1-1; 8 bases fit TRBD1. The CDR3 length is 15 residues. Trimming took 4 bases from V and 1 from J; bases not matched to a gene: 5. Germline V gives CDR1 PRHDT, CDR2 FYEKMQ (reference sequence). CDR3 sequence: CASSSQGQANTEAFF. Here the CDR3 DNA reads TGTGCCAGCAGCTCCCAGGGACAGGCGAACACTGAAGCTTTCTTT.